A selection of T cell receptor beta chains follows, all from one sample in a study of blood T cell repertoires in COVID-19. Clones were sequenced by immunoSEQ multiplex PCR, and TCRdb holds only the in-frame ones, with some missing. Of some 230,000 clones listed, 75% to 90% are singletons. Material for sequencing was peripheral blood. The receptors shown here come from a man aged 25 to 45 who had recovered from COVID-19. Each CDR3 is given with its conserved first and last residue. Fields, in order: D gene, V gene, clone size, J gene, CDR3 DNA, CDR3 protein. A D gene is named only where the DNA matches it firmly. Some rows mark clone size as missing; the rest say once, few, many or name a class of expanded clone.

-	TRBV11-3	-	TRBJ2-2	TGTGCCAGCAGCTTAGTTACAACGAACACCGGGGAGCTGTTTTTT	CASSLVTTNTGELFF
-	TRBV9	-	TRBJ2-5	TGTGCCAGCAGCGTAACGGTAGCGGAGTTACAAGAGACCCAGTACTTC	CASSVTVAELQETQYF
-	TRBV5-6	-	TRBJ2-7	TGTGCCAGCAGCCCCCCATGGACTGGGCAGGGGTACGAGCAGTACTTC	CASSPPWTGQGYEQYF
-	TRBV24-1	-	TRBJ2-2	TGTGCCACCAGTGAAACCGGGACTGGGACCGGGGAGCTGTTTTTT	CATSETGTGTGELFF
TRBD2	TRBV19	-	TRBJ2-5	TGTGCCAGTAGTATAGGACTAGCGGGGGCGTACCAAGAGACCCAGTACTTC	CASSIGLAGAYQETQYF
-	TRBV5-1	-	TRBJ2-2	TGCGCCAGCAGCTTGGCCGGGGTGAACACCGGGGAGCTGTTTTTT	CASSLAGVNTGELFF
-	TRBV3-1/TRBV3-2	-	TRBJ1-3	TGTGCCAGCAGCCAAGGGTTGGCAGGGAGGTCCTCTGGAAACACCATATATTTT	CASSQGLAGRSSGNTIYF
TRBD1	TRBV30	-	TRBJ1-2	TGTGCCTGGAGTACAGGGGGCTATGGCTACACCTTC	CAWSTGGYGYTF
-	TRBV5-5	-	TRBJ2-2	TGTGCCAGCAGCGAATATGTGGGGAGGACCGGGGAGCTGTTTTTT	CASSEYVGRTGELFF
TRBD2	TRBV3-1/TRBV3-2	-	TRBJ2-7	TGTGCCAGCAGCCAAGAGTTCCAGCGGGGAACCTACGAGCAGTACTTC	CASSQEFQRGTYEQYF
-	TRBV6-5	-	TRBJ1-1	TGTGCCAGCAGGCATACAGAAGTAAACACTGAAGCTTTCTTT	CASRHTEVNTEAFF
TRBD1	TRBV11-2	-	TRBJ2-2	TGTGCCAGCAGCTCCCAATCCCGGCGACAGGGTTCAGGCACCGGGGAGCTGTTTTTT	CASSSQSRRQGSGTGELFF
-	TRBV19	-	TRBJ1-5	TGTGCCAGTAGTAATGGCATTGGTCAGCCCCAGCATTTT	CASSNGIGQPQHF
TRBD1	TRBV5-6	-	TRBJ1-5	TGTGCCAGCAGCCCGGGGACAGGGAGCAATCAGCCCCAGCATTTT	CASSPGTGSNQPQHF
-	TRBV5-1	-	TRBJ2-3	TGCGCCAGCAGCAGGGGAGGCGCAGATACGCAGTATTTT	CASSRGGADTQYF
-	TRBV2	-	TRBJ2-7	TGTGCCAGCCTGCACAGGGCGAGCTACGAGCAGTACTTC	CASLHRASYEQYF
TRBD1	TRBV6-4	-	TRBJ2-1	TGTGCCAGCAGTGGCGGGACAGGGGGGTACAATGAGCAGTTCTTC	CASSGGTGGYNEQFF
TRBD2	TRBV10-2	-	TRBJ2-5	TGCGCCAGCCGCGGGTGGAGCGGGGGGGCGGAAGAGACCCAGTACTTC	CASRGWSGGAEETQYF
TRBD1	TRBV6-5	-	TRBJ1-2	TGTGCCAGCAGTACCGGACAGGGGGGGAGGCATGGCTACACCTTC	CASSTGQGGRHGYTF
TRBD1	TRBV13	-	TRBJ2-1	TGTGCCAGCAGCTCTCCGGGACAGCGGCAGTTCTTC	CASSSPGQRQFF
-	TRBV27	-	TRBJ1-4	TGTGCCAGCAGTTTCGGAACCGGGACAGAAAAACTGTTTTTT	CASSFGTGTEKLFF
-	TRBV19	-	TRBJ2-7	TGTGCCAGTAGTATTAGTGGGGCTACGTTCTACGAGCAGTACTTC	CASSISGATFYEQYF
-	TRBV7-2	-	TRBJ1-6	TGTGCCAGCAGCTTGTACCACCGGGATCTGAATTCACCCCTCCACTTT	CASSLYHRDLNSPLHF
-	TRBV7-2	-	TRBJ2-7	TGTGCCAGCAGCCGCCAGGTGAGAGTAAACTACGAGCAGTACTTC	CASSRQVRVNYEQYF
-	TRBV5-4	-	TRBJ1-1	TGTGCCAGCAGCTTGGACGGCACTGAAGCTTTCTTT	CASSLDGTEAFF
-	TRBV6-5	-	TRBJ2-5	TGTGCCAGCAGTCCCCATAGGGCAGGGGGGGAGACCCAGTACTTC	CASSPHRAGGETQYF
TRBD2	TRBV6-4	-	TRBJ2-1	TGTGCCAGCAGTGAGATCGCGGGGGGAGAATACAATGAGCAGTTCTTC	CASSEIAGGEYNEQFF
TRBD1	TRBV14	-	TRBJ1-2	TGTGCCAGCTGGGAGACAGGGGAAGGCCATGGCTACACCTTC	CASWETGEGHGYTF
TRBD2	TRBV28	-	TRBJ2-1	TGTGCCAGCAGTTGGGAGCGGGGGAGGTTTTTGTCCTACAATGAGCAGTTCTTC	CASSWERGRFLSYNEQFF
-	TRBV4-3	-	TRBJ1-1	TGCGCCAGCAGCCACGACCAAGGGGGGAACACTGAAGCTTTCTTT	CASSHDQGGNTEAFF
TRBD1	TRBV6-2/TRBV6-3	-	TRBJ1-1	TGTGCCAGCAGTCGATGGGGGACAGTAAAGAACACTGAAGCTTTCTTT	CASSRWGTVKNTEAFF
-	TRBV5-4	-	TRBJ1-2	TGTGCCAGCAGCCCCTCGAGGCGGGGGGACTATGGCTACACCTTC	CASSPSRRGDYGYTF
-	TRBV6-5	-	TRBJ2-2	TGTGCCAGCAGTTATGGGTCCGGGGGCACCGGGGAGCTGTTTTTT	CASSYGSGGTGELFF
-	TRBV2	-	TRBJ2-5	TGTGCCAGCAGTTGGACTGTACAAGAGACCCAGTACTTC	CASSWTVQETQYF
-	TRBV20-1	-	TRBJ2-1	TGCAGTGCTAACTCCGACAATGAGCAGTTCTTC	CSANSDNEQFF
-	TRBV19	-	TRBJ1-2	TGTGCCAGTCGCCTGAGGACAGACCGCCCTAACTATGGCTACACCTTC	CASRLRTDRPNYGYTF
-	TRBV5-5	-	TRBJ1-5	TGTGCCAGCAGCCCAGCAGGCCGCAATCAGCCCCAGCATTTT	CASSPAGRNQPQHF
TRBD1	TRBV25-1	few	TRBJ1-1	TGTGCCAGCAGTGATGAGGGGGCGAGTGGGAACACTGAAGCTTTCTTT	CASSDEGASGNTEAFF
-	TRBV12-2	-	TRBJ1-2	TGTGCAAGTCGTCAAAAGGGCAGGGGCGGTTATGGCTACACCTTC	CASRQKGRGGYGYTF
-	TRBV9	-	TRBJ1-4	TGTGCCAGCAGCGTGGGGGAGGGGAGGCGAGAAAAACTGTTTTTT	CASSVGEGRREKLFF
-	TRBV7-2	once	TRBJ1-6	TGTGCCAGCAGCCCCCCGGGTGGGGGCCCATATAATTCACCCCTCCACTTT	CASSPPGGGPYNSPLHF
-	TRBV7-9	-	TRBJ2-4	TGTGCCAGCAGCTTCAGCCTGGGCCAAAACATTCAGTACTTC	CASSFSLGQNIQYF
-	TRBV15	-	TRBJ2-5	TGTGCCACCAGCGAGAAACGGGGAGACCAAGAGACCCAGTACTTC	CATSEKRGDQETQYF
-	TRBV27	-	TRBJ1-5	TGTGCCAGCAGGGGGTTCGGGGGGGGATTCTATAGCAATCAGCCCCAGCATTTT	CASRGFGGGFYSNQPQHF
-	TRBV9	-	TRBJ1-5	TGTGCCAGCAGCGCCCAGGGAGGGAGGGACGGACAGCCCCAGCATTTT	CASSAQGGRDGQPQHF
-	TRBV24-1	few	TRBJ2-2	TGTGCCACCAGTGATTTTAGCATGGCCGGGGAGCTGTTTTTT	CATSDFSMAGELFF
-	TRBV2	-	TRBJ1-3	TGTGCCAGCAGTCCCGGACAGTTCGAGAACACCATATATTTT	CASSPGQFENTIYF
-	TRBV7-2	few	TRBJ1-6	TGTGCCAGCAGCTTTCGGGAAAGCCTTAATTCACCCCTCCACTTT	CASSFRESLNSPLHF
TRBD1	TRBV27	-	TRBJ2-1	TGTGCCAGCAGTTTCTTCCGCCGGGACAGGGGTGTCCAAGGCAATGAGCAGTTCTTC	CASSFFRRDRGVQGNEQFF
TRBD1	TRBV7-2	-	TRBJ2-3	TGTGCCAGCAGCTTAAACGCTCGGACAGGGGGCACAGATACGCAGTATTTT	CASSLNARTGGTDTQYF
TRBD1	TRBV5-1	-	TRBJ1-4	TGCGCCAGCAGCATCGTCCCGGGACAGGGGGCAGGTGAAAAACTGTTTTTT	CASSIVPGQGAGEKLFF
TRBD1	TRBV7-8	few	TRBJ1-5	TGTGCCAGCAGCGAGGCGATCAGGGGGCGCAAGGATCAGCCCCAGCATTTT	CASSEAIRGRKDQPQHF
TRBD1	TRBV4-1	-	TRBJ2-5	TGCGCCAGCAGCCAAGCCGGGACAGGGGGCTGGTTAAAGACCCAGTACTTC	CASSQAGTGGWLKTQYF
-	TRBV10-2	-	TRBJ2-7	TGCGCCAGCAGTGAGTCGACAGGGAGGCCTACCTACGAGCAGTACTTC	CASSESTGRPTYEQYF
TRBD2	TRBV30	-	TRBJ2-5	TGTGCCTGGAGTGTACTCAGCGGGGGGGAGACCCAGTACTTC	CAWSVLSGGETQYF
-	TRBV6-1	-	TRBJ2-3	TGTGCCAGCAGCCCGACAGAAGATACGCAGTATTTT	CASSPTEDTQYF
TRBD2	TRBV7-6	-	TRBJ2-3	TGTGCCAGCAGCTTAAGAGCGGGGGGGCCGGGAGATACGCAGTATTTT	CASSLRAGGPGDTQYF